This T cell receptor beta chain was captured in a study of T cell responses to AZD1222 COVID-19 vaccine. Concerning this clone itself: Its matching antigen is unknown.

The CDR3 spans 12 residues. Germline CDR1 and CDR2: SGHVS and FNYEAQ. V gave up 1 base and J gave up 3 bases, with 3 bases separating them. Here immunoSEQ multiplex PCR was the method, and the copy in TCRdb shows in-frame clones only, minus some. This table has more than 150,000 clones, around 94% appearing once. Pooled together were second doses at about 4 or about 12 weeks. Points from the study as a whole: Baseline antibody screening turned up just six seropositive AZD1222 recipients.

This material consisted of peripheral blood, taken 28 days after the second AZD1222 dose. The chain employs TRBV7-6 and TRBJ1-2; D ambiguous. This TCR was recovered from an adult who received the AZD1222 COVID-19 vaccine. CDR3 sequence: CASSLGDYGYTF. As DNA, the CDR3 is TGTGCCAGCAGCTTAGGGGACTATGGCTACACCTTC. Supplemented by reference TRBV7-6 and TRBJ1-2, the full variable domain reads GAGVSQSPRYKVTKRGQDVALRCDPISGHVSLYWYRQALGQGPEFLTYFNYEAQQDKSGLPNDRFSAERPEGSISTLTIQRTEQRDSAMYRCASSLGDYGYTFGSGTRLTVV.